The clone carrying this T cell receptor (beta chain) was detected once. Generated by immunoSEQ multiplex PCR, the TCRdb table keeps only in-frame clones and is missing some. The sample has 100,000 or so clones, roughly 95% seen once; the top ten hold 0.3% to 0.45%. The data originate from a study of technical replicates of blood from a few donors. Germline V gives CDR1 MDHEN, CDR2 SYDVKM. This CDR3 is built from 16 residues. Losses at the gene ends were 6 bases for V and 5 bases for J; bases not matched to a gene: 11. The sequencing input was T cells isolated from PBMCs. This chain connects TRBV28 to TRBJ2-1; 9 nucleotides align to TRBD2. The clonotype was recovered from a human donor in good health. The CDR3 region has the DNA TGTGCCAGCAGGGGACTAGCAGAGAATACAGACAATGAGCAGTTCTTC. Its translation: CASRGLAENTDNEQFF.